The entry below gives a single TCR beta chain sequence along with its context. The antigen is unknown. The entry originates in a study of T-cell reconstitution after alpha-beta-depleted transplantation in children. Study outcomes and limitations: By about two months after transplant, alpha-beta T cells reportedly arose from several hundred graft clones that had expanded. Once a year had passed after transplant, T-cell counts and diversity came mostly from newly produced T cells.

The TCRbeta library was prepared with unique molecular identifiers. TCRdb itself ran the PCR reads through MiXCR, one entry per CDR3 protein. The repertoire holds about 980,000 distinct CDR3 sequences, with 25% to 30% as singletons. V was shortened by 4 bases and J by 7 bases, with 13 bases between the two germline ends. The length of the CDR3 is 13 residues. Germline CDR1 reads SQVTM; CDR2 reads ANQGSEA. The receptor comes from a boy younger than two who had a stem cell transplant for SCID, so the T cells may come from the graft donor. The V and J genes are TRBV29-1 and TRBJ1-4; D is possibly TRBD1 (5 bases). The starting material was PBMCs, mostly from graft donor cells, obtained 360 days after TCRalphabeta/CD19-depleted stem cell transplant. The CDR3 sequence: CSVGAGAGEKLFF. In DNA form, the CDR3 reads TGCAGCGTTGGGGCCGGGGCTGGTGAAAAACTGTTTTTT. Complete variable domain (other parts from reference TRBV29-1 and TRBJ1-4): SAVISQKPSRDICQRGTSLTIQCQVDSQVTMMFWYRQQPGQSLTLIATANQGSEATYESGFVIDKFPISRPNLTFSTLTVSNMSPEDSSIYLCSVGAGAGEKLFFGSGTQLSVL.